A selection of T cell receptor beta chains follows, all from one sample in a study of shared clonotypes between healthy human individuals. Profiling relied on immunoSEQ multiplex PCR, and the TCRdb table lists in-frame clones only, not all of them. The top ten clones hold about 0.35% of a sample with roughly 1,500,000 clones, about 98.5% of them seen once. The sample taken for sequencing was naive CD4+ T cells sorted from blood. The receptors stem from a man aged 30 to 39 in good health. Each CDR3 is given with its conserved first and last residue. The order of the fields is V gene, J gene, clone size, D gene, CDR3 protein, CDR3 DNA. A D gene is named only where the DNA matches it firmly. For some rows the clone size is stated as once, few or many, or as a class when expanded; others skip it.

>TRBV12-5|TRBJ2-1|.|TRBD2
CASGLQSGGVGEQFF
TGTGCTAGTGGTTTGCAGTCGGGAGGGGTAGGTGAGCAGTTCTTC
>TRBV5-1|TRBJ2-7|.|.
CASSVALGVHEQYF
TGCGCCAGCAGCGTTGCACTGGGTGTCCACGAGCAGTACTTC
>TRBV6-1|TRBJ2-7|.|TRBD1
CASSQGGQGYEQYF
TGTGCCAGCAGTCAGGGGGGACAGGGCTACGAGCAGTACTTC
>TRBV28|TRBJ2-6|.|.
CASSRNSGANVLTF
TGTGCCAGCAGTCGAAACTCTGGGGCCAACGTCCTGACTTTC
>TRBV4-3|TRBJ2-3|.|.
CASSQGGREFDTQYF
TGCGCCAGCAGCCAAGGAGGCAGGGAATTTGATACGCAGTATTTT
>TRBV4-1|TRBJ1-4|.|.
CASSFGTGHEKLFF
TGCGCCAGCAGCTTCGGGACGGGCCATGAAAAACTGTTTTTT
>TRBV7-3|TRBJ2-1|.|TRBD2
CASREAGGPHNEQFF
TGTGCCAGCAGGGAAGCGGGAGGGCCGCACAATGAGCAGTTCTTC
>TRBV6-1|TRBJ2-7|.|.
CASTKQGPAYEQYF
TGTGCCAGCACCAAACAGGGACCCGCCTACGAGCAGTACTTC
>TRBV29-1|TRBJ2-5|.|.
CSVVIGGETQYF
TGCAGCGTTGTGATAGGGGGGGAGACCCAGTACTTC
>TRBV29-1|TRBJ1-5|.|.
CSASKGSNQPQHF
TGCAGCGCTTCCAAGGGGAGCAATCAGCCCCAGCATTTT
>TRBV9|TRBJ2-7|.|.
CASSVSEGGFYEQYF
TGTGCCAGCAGCGTAAGCGAGGGGGGGTTTTACGAGCAGTACTTC
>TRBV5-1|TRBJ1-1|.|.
CASKGNSLNTEAFF
TGCGCCAGCAAGGGAAACAGCTTGAACACTGAAGCTTTCTTT
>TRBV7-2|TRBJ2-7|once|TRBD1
CASSLWGQVTYEQYF
TGTGCCAGCAGCTTATGGGGACAGGTCACCTACGAGCAGTACTTC
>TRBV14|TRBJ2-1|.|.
CASSQDVGARGTEQFF
TGTGCCAGCAGCCAAGATGTGGGGGCCAGAGGCACTGAGCAGTTCTTC
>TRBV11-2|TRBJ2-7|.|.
CASSLGLAGVGEQYF
TGTGCCAGCAGCTTAGGGTTGGCAGGGGTTGGAGAGCAGTACTTC
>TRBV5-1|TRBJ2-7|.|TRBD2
CASSPQAGGGSYEQYF
TGCGCCAGCAGCCCCCAAGCCGGGGGAGGGTCCTACGAGCAGTACTTC
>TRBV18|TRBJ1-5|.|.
CASSLTGYSNQPQHF
TGTGCCAGCTCTCTGACGGGGTATAGCAATCAGCCCCAGCATTTT
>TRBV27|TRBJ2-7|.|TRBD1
CASSLITGQGAQAGGSPALEQYF
TGTGCCAGCAGTTTGATTACGGGACAGGGGGCCCAGGCGGGAGGTTCGCCCGCGCTCGAGCAGTACTTC
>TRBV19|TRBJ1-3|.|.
CASTNPGVPSGNTIYF
TGTGCCAGTACCAACCCCGGGGTTCCCTCTGGAAACACCATATATTTT
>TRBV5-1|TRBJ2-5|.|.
CASSLLGTQETQYF
TGCGCCAGCAGCTTGTTGGGGACTCAAGAGACCCAGTACTTC
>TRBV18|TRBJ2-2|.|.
CASSLFPRQENTGELFF
TGTGCCAGCTCACTATTTCCGAGACAAGAGAACACCGGGGAGCTGTTTTTT
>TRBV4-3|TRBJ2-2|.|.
CASSQDWGVPRELFF
TGCGCCAGCAGCCAAGATTGGGGAGTTCCTAGGGAGCTGTTTTTT
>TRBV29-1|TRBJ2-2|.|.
CSVTQSQGGAGELFF
TGCAGCGTGACTCAAAGTCAGGGAGGCGCCGGGGAGCTGTTTTTT
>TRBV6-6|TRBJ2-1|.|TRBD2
CASSSGGNEQFF
TGTGCCAGCAGTTCGGGGGGCAATGAGCAGTTCTTC
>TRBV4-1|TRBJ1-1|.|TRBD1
CASSQTDRGGTEAFF
TGCGCCAGCAGCCAAACGGACAGGGGAGGCACTGAAGCTTTCTTT
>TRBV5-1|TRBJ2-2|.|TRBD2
CASTSGPNTGELFF
TGCGCCAGCACTAGCGGGCCGAACACCGGGGAGCTGTTTTTT
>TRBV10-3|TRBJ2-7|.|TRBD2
CATRGEIAGRGGQYF
TGTGCCACCCGGGGCGAGATAGCGGGACGAGGAGGGCAGTACTTC
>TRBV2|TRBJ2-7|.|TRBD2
CASSASGSLGYEQYF
TGTGCCAGCAGCGCAAGCGGGAGTTTAGGTTACGAGCAGTACTTC
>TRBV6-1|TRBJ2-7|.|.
CASSESRGLTYEQYF
TGTGCCAGCAGTGAATCCCGGGGCCTTACCTACGAGCAGTACTTC
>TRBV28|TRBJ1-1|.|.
CASSPPGRTEAFF
TGTGCCAGCAGTCCACCAGGGAGGACTGAAGCTTTCTTT
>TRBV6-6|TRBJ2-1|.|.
CASTDTGTTPYNEQFF
TGTGCCAGTACAGATACCGGGACCACACCTTACAATGAGCAGTTCTTC
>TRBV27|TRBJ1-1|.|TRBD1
CASSLGTGVMNTEAFF
TGTGCCAGCAGTTTAGGGACAGGGGTCATGAACACTGAAGCTTTCTTT
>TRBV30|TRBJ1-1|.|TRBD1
CAWDQGGSTEAFF
TGTGCCTGGGACCAGGGGGGGAGCACTGAAGCTTTCTTT
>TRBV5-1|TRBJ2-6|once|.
CASSLDGSGANVLTF
TGCGCCAGCAGCTTGGACGGGTCTGGGGCCAACGTCCTGACTTTC
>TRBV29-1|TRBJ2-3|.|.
CSVRVREADTQYF
TGCAGCGTTCGAGTCAGGGAGGCAGATACGCAGTATTTT
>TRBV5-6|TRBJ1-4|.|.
CASSLLTTDRAKLFF
TGTGCCAGCAGCTTGCTGACGACGGATAGGGCCAAACTGTTTTTT
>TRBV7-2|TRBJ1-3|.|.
CASSSTGSSGNTIYF
TGTGCCAGCAGCTCCACAGGGTCCTCTGGAAACACCATATATTTT
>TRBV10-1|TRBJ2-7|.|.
CASSDPRGEQYF
TGCGCCAGCAGTGATCCCCGGGGCGAGCAGTACTTC
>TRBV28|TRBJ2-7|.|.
CASTFGLANYEQYF
TGTGCCAGCACCTTCGGGCTAGCTAACTACGAGCAGTACTTC
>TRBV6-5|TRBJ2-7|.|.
CASSRPGGTYEQYF
TGTGCCAGCAGCCGTCCCGGAGGGACCTACGAGCAGTACTTC
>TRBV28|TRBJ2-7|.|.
CASRGQYEQYF
TGTGCCAGCCGAGGACAGTACGAGCAGTACTTC
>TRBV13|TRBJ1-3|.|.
CASSSKAKRGGNTIYF
TGTGCCAGCAGCTCAAAAGCGAAAAGGGGTGGAAACACCATATATTTT
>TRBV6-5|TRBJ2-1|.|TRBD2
CASSQGGEQFF
TGTGCCAGCAGCCAGGGAGGGGAGCAGTTCTTC
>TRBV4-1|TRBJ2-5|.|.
CASSQRVLGRKYF
TGCGCCAGCAGCCAAAGGGTGTTAGGGCGCAAGTACTTC
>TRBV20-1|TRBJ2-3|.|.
CSTNRADTQYF
TGCAGCACGAACCGCGCGGATACGCAGTATTTT
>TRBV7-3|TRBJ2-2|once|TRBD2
CASSSNLGAGAGELFF
TGTGCCAGCAGCTCCAACTTAGGAGCGGGAGCCGGGGAGCTGTTTTTT
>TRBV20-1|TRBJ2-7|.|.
CSAPSSYEQYF
TGCAGTGCTCCTTCCAGTTACGAGCAGTACTTC
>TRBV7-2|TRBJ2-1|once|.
CASSLEFGVNNEQFF
TGTGCCAGCAGCTTAGAGTTCGGGGTCAACAATGAGCAGTTCTTC